This entry lists 18 T cell receptor beta chains sequenced from one sample in a study of CD8 T cells in Susac syndrome. Random hexamers were used to reverse transcribe an amount of 0.5 to 1 ug RNA. A single record per CDR3 protein comes from TCRdb applying MiXCR to the immunoSEQ multiplex PCR reads. Altogether fewer than 85,000 distinct CDR3 sequences are present, more than 85% being singletons, with the ten largest covering roughly 0.46%. Source material: CD8+ T cells from PBMCs. The receptors stem from a human donor with Susac syndrome.

The V call is TRBV20-1, the J call TRBJ2-1; 7 bases align to TRBD2. Germline lookup yields CDR1 DFQATT and CDR2 SNEGSKA (reference sequence). CDR3 length equals 14 residues. V lost 6 bases, J lost 3 bases, and 8 bases stayed unmatched. The CDR3 DNA follows: TGCAGTGCCCCCCGGCTAGCGGACTACAATGAGCAGTTCTTC. Its protein is CSAPRLADYNEQFF.

This chain uses TRBV30 with TRBJ2-3; 11 positions match TRBD1. The CDR3 is 14 residues long. The junction had 4 bases not matched to a gene; V was cut back by 3 bases and J by 5 bases. Looked up from germline, CDR1 is GTSNPN and CDR2 is SVGIG (reference sequence). The CDR3 region is CAWSMGQGEDTQYF. For the CDR3, the DNA is TGTGCCTGGAGCATGGGACAGGGGGAAGATACGCAGTATTTT.

The V and J genes are TRBV20-1 and TRBJ2-7; D gene uncertain. Germline loops: CDR1 DFQATT, CDR2 SNEGSKA (reference sequence). The CDR3 runs 12 residues. Trimming cost V 5 bases and J 3 bases, with 11 bases left between them. The CDR3 is CSAPGSDYEQYF. CDR3 bases: TGCAGTGCTCCCGGCTCCGACTACGAGCAGTACTTC.

There are a few counts of this clonotype. The V gene is TRBV30, the J gene TRBJ2-2, with D hard to call. The CDR3 spans 13 residues. The germline V gene encodes CDR1 GTSNPN and CDR2 SVGIG (reference sequence). Trimming left V 8 bases short and J 4 bases short, with 14 bases between. Written as DNA, the CDR3 is TGTGCCCATGAGACTCTAGGCACCGGGGAGCTGTTTTTT. Protein sequence: CAHETLGTGELFF.

The rearrangement links TRBV20-1 to TRBJ2-7, with TRBD2 matching over 9 bases. Per the germline V gene, CDR1 is DFQATT and CDR2 is SNEGSKA (reference sequence). Trimming removed 0 bases from V and 5 bases from J; junction bases left unmatched: 8. This CDR3 has 15 residues. The DNA of the CDR3 is TGCAGTGCTAGAGATGGTGCGGGAGGGGTGGACGAGCAGTACTTC. As protein: CSARDGAGGVDEQYF.

The genes are TRBV30 and TRBJ1-2; no clear D gene. V was pared by 0 bases and J by 2 bases, with 13 bases between. This CDR3 is built from 15 residues. Germline CDR1 GTSNPN, CDR2 SVGIG (reference sequence). The CDR3 is CAWSVDPGINYGYTF. CDR3 DNA: TGTGCCTGGAGTGTAGACCCGGGAATAAACTATGGCTACACCTTC.

The J gene is TRBJ2-5, the V gene TRBV4-3; either TRBD1 or TRBD2 may fit D (7 bases each). Trimming took off 6 bases at V and 4 bases at J, with 24 bases between the two ends. Germline V gene sequence: CDR1 LGHNA, CDR2 YSLEER. CDR3 size: 17 residues. CDR3 sequence reads: CASSQGGGRMGGETQYF. The CDR3 DNA is TGCGCCAGCAGTCAGGGAGGGGGCCGGATGGGGGGAGAGACCCAGTACTTC.

The chain has TRBV5-1 and TRBJ2-7; unclear D gene. CDR3 size: 14 residues. Germline CDR1 reads SGHRS; CDR2 reads YFSETQ. Trimming took 4 bases from V and 1 from J, leaving 12 bases between them. CDR3 sequence: CASSPAAPSYEQYF. CDR3 DNA: TGCGCCAGCAGCCCCGCCGCCCCATCCTACGAGCAGTACTTC.

The chain links TRBV7-8 to TRBJ2-5; 16 bases are a match to TRBD2. J was trimmed by 1 base and V by 4 bases; bases with no gene match: 6. CDR3 length equals 18 residues. Germline assignment: CDR1 SGHVS and CDR2 FQNEAQ. CDR3: CASSSGTSGRVIQETQYF. The CDR3 DNA follows: TGTGCCAGCAGCTCCGGGACTAGCGGGAGGGTGATCCAAGAGACCCAGTACTTC.

The rearrangement links TRBV7-2 to TRBJ2-3; tentatively, D is TRBD1 (7 bases). Germline V lookup: CDR1 SGHTA, CDR2 FQGNSA. The CDR3 contains 15 residues. The V and J ends lost 4 bases and 5 bases respectively, with 16 bases between them. CDR3 coding DNA: TGTGCCAGCAGCTCAGGCGTGCAGGGGGGAGATACGCAGTATTTT. It codes for CASSSGVQGGDTQYF.

For the CDR3, the DNA is TGTGCCAGCGGGACAGGGTACTCCTACGAGCAGTACTTC. It codes for CASGTGYSYEQYF. The gene calls are TRBV28 and TRBJ2-7, with 9 bases that match TRBD1. The CDR3 runs to 13 residues. Germline V CDR1 and CDR2: MDHEN, SYDVKM. Trimming at V came to 8 bases and at J to 0 bases, leaving 2 bases not matched to a gene.

The V gene is TRBV6-5, the J gene TRBJ2-1; the D is unclear. The germline V and J ends were trimmed by 2 bases and 6 bases, with 8 bases remaining between them. This CDR3 region has 13 residues. In germline, CDR1 is MNHEY, CDR2 SVGAGI. The chain's CDR3 is CASSYGRLNEQFF. The CDR3 DNA follows: TGTGCCAGCAGTTACGGCCGGCTCAATGAGCAGTTCTTC.

The chain employs TRBV4-3 and TRBJ2-1; 7 bases fit TRBD2. CDR1 is LGHNA, CDR2 YSLEER, per germline. J gave up 6 bases and V 0 bases, and 11 bases lay outside the gene matches. CDR3 size: 17 residues. CDR3 protein: CASSQDPGLSGGNEQFF. The DNA of the CDR3 is TGCGCCAGCAGCCAAGATCCCGGGCTCTCGGGGGGCAATGAGCAGTTCTTC.

V and J are TRBV28 and TRBJ1-1; TRBD1 is a possible D gene (5 bases). CDR3 length: 13 amino acids. Looked up from germline, CDR1 is MDHEN and CDR2 is SYDVKM. V lost 6 bases to trimming and J lost 1 base, with 9 bases between them. CDR3 in amino acids: CASSYTGNTEAFF. The CDR3 DNA follows: TGTGCCAGCAGCTACACAGGGAACACTGAAGCTTTCTTT.

The chain combines TRBV27 with TRBJ2-3; 7 bases align to TRBD1. V was clipped by 2 bases and J by 0 bases; unmatched bases: 5. The CDR3 covers 16 residues. CDR1 and CDR2 (germline): MNHEY, SMNVEV (reference sequence). The CDR3 bases are TGTGCCAGCAGTTTAATCGGACAGGAGAGCACAGATACGCAGTATTTT. Translating it yields CASSLIGQESTDTQYF.

The genes are TRBV24-1 and TRBJ2-7; no firm D call. Trimming took off 3 bases at V and 9 bases at J, with 8 bases between the two ends. CDR3 length: 11 residues. Germline-derived CDR1 and CDR2 are KGHDR and SFDVKD. The CDR3 coding sequence is TGTGCCACCAGTGATCCATTGGGGCAGTACTTC. Residues: CATSDPLGQYF.

This sequence joins TRBV9 and TRBJ2-3; 10 bases line up with TRBD2. The CDR3 is 16 residues long. With V trimmed by 3 bases and J by 2 bases, 6 bases remained unmatched. Germline-derived CDR1 and CDR2 are SGDLS and YYNGEE. CDR3 DNA: TGTGCCAGCAGCGCCAACGGACTAGCGGCCACAGATACGCAGTATTTT. Protein product: CASSANGLAATDTQYF.

This chain connects TRBV4-2 to TRBJ1-2; D possibly corresponds to TRBD1 (6 bases). V was clipped by 0 bases and J by 5 bases, with 16 bases between them. Germline-derived CDR1 and CDR2 are LGHNA and YNFKEQ. The CDR3 sequence is 16 residues long. CDR3 DNA: TGTGCCAGCAGCCAAGATAGGGCAGGGGTTCGGTATGGCTACACCTTC. Its translation is CASSQDRAGVRYGYTF.